The clone carrying this T cell receptor (beta chain) has a handful of counts. Its antigen is as yet unknown. TCRdb processed the 5' RACE reads anew with MiXCR; each CDR3 protein has one entry. This table has some 730,000 distinct CDR3 sequences, roughly 18% appearing once. The data stem from a study of identical twins. This CDR3 comprises 17 residues. Looked up from germline, CDR1 is SGDLS and CDR2 is YYNGEE. Trimming at V came to 4 bases and at J to 2 bases, leaving 7 bases not matched to a gene. Study-wide results and caveats: Compared with unrelated sharing, twin-shared out-of-frame alpha sequences had more low-probability sequences.

The same sample was also used in a study of T cells expressing NK-cell markers.

The source is a woman younger than 35 in good health. Material: PBMCs. The V gene is TRBV9, the J gene TRBJ2-2; 11 bases map to TRBD2. This CDR3 reads CASSTRTSGLNTGELFF. The CDR3 nucleotides are TGTGCCAGCAGCACCCGGACTAGCGGGCTTAACACCGGGGAGCTGTTTTTT.